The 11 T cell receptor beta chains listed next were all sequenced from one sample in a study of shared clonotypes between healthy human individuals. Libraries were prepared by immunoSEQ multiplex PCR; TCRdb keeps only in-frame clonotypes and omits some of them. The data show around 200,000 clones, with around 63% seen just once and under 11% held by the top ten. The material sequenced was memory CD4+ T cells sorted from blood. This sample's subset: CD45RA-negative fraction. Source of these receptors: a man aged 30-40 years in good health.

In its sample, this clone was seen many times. This CDR3 is CASSESGTHGGYTF. CDR3 coding DNA: TGCGCCAGCAGTGAGTCCGGAACCCATGGGGGCTACACCTTC. The chain couples TRBV10-2 to TRBJ1-2; the D is unclear. Trimming took off 0 bases at V and 8 bases at J, with 13 bases between the two ends. CDR1 and CDR2 from the germline V gene are WSHSY and SAAADI. This CDR3 has 14 amino acids.

The CDR3 here is CASPFGFYEQYF. CDR3 in DNA: TGTGCCAGCCCCTTTGGGTTCTACGAGCAGTACTTC. The chain employs TRBV7-9 and TRBJ2-7; D gene uncertain. CDR3 length equals 12 residues. The germline V and J ends were trimmed by 8 bases and 3 bases, with 11 bases remaining between them. Germline loops: CDR1 SEHNR, CDR2 FQNEAQ (reference sequence).

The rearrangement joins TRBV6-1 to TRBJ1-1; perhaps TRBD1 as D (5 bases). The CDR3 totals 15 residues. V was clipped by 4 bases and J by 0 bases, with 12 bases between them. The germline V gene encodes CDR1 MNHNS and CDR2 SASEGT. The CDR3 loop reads CASSVWGALNTEAFF. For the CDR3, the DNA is TGTGCCAGCAGTGTTTGGGGCGCCCTGAACACTGAAGCTTTCTTT.

The CDR3 sequence: CASSSTGRSGNTIYF. Here the CDR3 DNA reads TGCGCCAGCAGCTCCACCGGCCGCTCTGGAAACACCATATATTTT. The chain joins TRBV5-1 to TRBJ1-3; D is ambiguous. CDR3 length equals 15 residues. Trimming cost V 3 bases and J 0 bases, with 10 bases left between them. Germline CDR1 reads SGHRS; CDR2 reads YFSETQ.

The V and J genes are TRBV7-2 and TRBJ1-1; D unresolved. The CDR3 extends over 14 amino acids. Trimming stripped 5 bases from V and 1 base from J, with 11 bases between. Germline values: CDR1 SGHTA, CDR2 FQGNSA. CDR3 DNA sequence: TGTGCCAGCAGCGTTATAGTAGGGAACACTGAAGCTTTCTTT. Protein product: CASSVIVGNTEAFF.

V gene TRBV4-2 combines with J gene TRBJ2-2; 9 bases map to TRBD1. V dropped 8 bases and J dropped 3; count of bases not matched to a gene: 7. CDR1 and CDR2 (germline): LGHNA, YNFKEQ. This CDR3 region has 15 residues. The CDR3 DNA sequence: TGTGCCAGCGGCCGGCGGGACAGGGACACCGGGGAGCTGTTTTTT. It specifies CASGRRDRDTGELFF.

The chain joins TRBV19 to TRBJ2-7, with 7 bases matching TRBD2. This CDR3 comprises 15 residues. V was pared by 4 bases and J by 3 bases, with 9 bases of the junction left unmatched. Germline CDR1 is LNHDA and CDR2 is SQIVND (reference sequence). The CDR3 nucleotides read TGTGCCAGTAGTAACCTAGGGGAGGGCCTCTACGAGCAGTACTTC. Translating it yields CASSNLGEGLYEQYF.

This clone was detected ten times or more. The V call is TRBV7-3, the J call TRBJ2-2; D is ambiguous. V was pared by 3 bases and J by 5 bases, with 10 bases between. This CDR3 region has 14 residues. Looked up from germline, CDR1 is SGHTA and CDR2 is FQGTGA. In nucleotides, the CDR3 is TGTGCCAGCAGCTTTTCGGGCCTTACCGGGGAGCTGTTTTTT. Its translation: CASSFSGLTGELFF.

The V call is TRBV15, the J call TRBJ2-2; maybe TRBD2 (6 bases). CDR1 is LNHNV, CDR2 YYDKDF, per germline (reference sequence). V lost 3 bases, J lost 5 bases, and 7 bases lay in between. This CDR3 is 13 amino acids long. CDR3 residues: CATSSGGTGELFF. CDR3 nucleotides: TGTGCCACCAGCAGCGGGGGAACCGGGGAGCTGTTTTTT.

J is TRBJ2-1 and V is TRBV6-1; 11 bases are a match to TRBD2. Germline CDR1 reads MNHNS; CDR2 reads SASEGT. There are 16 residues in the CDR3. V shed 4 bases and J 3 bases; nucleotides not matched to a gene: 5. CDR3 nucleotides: TGTGCCAGCAGTGGAGGGACTAGCGGACACTACAATGAGCAGTTCTTC. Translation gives CASSGGTSGHYNEQFF.

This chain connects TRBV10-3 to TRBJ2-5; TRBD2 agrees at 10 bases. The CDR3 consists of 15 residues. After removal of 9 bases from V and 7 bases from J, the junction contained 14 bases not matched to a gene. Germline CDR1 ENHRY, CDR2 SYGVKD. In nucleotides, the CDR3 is TGTGCCATTGGTGGAGGACTAGCGGTACGGGGGACCCAGTACTTC. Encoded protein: CAIGGGLAVRGTQYF.